This TCR beta chain was captured by sequencing in a study of cytomegalovirus exposure and HLA in healthy donors. The wider study: Under 85% of roughly 430 genotyped donors fell in the Caucasian-associated ancestry cluster. Broader study findings: Rates of TCR association differed by HLA locus in a later analysis, with DRB1 highest and HLA-C lowest. Presence/absence analyses took donor sequencing depth as roughly uniform.

A word on this clone: What it binds is unknown. The junction departs from the called germline gene at one end, perhaps through a read error.

PCR involved 60 Vbeta and 13 Jbeta primers. Clones were sequenced by immunoSEQ multiplex PCR, and TCRdb holds only the in-frame ones, with some missing. The data show about 110,000 clones, 73% seen once. This CDR3 spans 14 amino acids. The germline gives CDR1 SGHTA, CDR2 FQGNSA. The chain has TRBV7-2 and TRBJ1-5, with TRBD1 identical over 7 bases. The sequence derives from a middle-aged man in good health and CMV-seronegative. The sample comprised PBMCs. CDR3 sequence: CASTLGGYNQPQHF. Written as DNA, the CDR3 is TGTGCCAGCACCTTAGGGGGCTACAATCAGCCCCAGCATTTT. Based on the CDR3 plus reference TRBV7-2 and TRBJ1-5, the full variable domain is GAGVSQSPSNKVTEKGKDVELRCDPISGHTALYWYRQSLGQGLEFLIYFQGNSAPDKSGLPSDRFSAERTGGSVSTLTIQRTQQEDSAVYLCASTLGGYNQPQHFGDGTRLSIL.